The clone carrying this T cell receptor (beta chain) was recorded many times. This sample was included in a study of T cells in Graves' hyperthyroidism and ophthalmopathy. CDR3 size: 14 residues. Germline CDR1 is MNHEY and CDR2 is SVGAGI. J gave up 8 bases and V 8 bases, and 14 bases lay outside the gene matches. Exclusion of a patient resulted from uncontrolled infection, other autoimmune disease, pregnancy or lactation. RNA transcripts gave rise to amplified TCR beta CDR3 regions. First-round RT-PCR targeting the TCR CDR3 was performed with the HTBI primer set. TCRdb used MiXCR to reprocess the multiplex PCR reads, holding one entry per CDR3 protein. The sample has 480,000 or so distinct CDR3 sequences, about 46% seen once.

V usage is TRBV6-5 and J usage is TRBJ1-2; 7 nucleotides match TRBD1. The sequenced material came from peripheral blood or thyroid tissue (not recorded which). The source of this sequence is an adult woman with Graves' disease, either hyperthyroidism or ophthalmopathy (not recorded which). This CDR3 reads CASYRTGAPRGYTF. CDR3 nucleotides: TGTGCCAGCTATAGAACAGGGGCGCCTCGGGGCTACACCTTC.